Below, 27 T cell receptor beta chains from the same sample are listed, as sequenced in a study of cytotoxic CD8 clonotypes in ibrutinib-treated CLL. The data were produced by immunoSEQ multiplex PCR, yet TCRdb's version contains in-frame clones alone and is incomplete. The sample lists roughly 250,000 clones, 70% occurring once. Sequencing used PBMCs, obtained after 24 months of ibrutinib treatment. The receptors shown here come from a human donor with chronic lymphocytic leukemia.

The chain is built from TRBV7-9 and TRBJ2-7; 7 bases agree with TRBD2. The CDR3 consists of 15 residues. The junction had 11 bases not matched to a gene; V was cut back by 5 bases and J by 4 bases. The germline gives CDR1 SEHNR, CDR2 FQNEAQ (reference sequence). CDR3 bases: TGTGCCAGCAGCCCCCCGGTCGGGGAGGGTTACGAGCAGTACTTC. Protein: CASSPPVGEGYEQYF.

The rearrangement joins TRBV7-8 to TRBJ2-3, with unresolved D. Germline V gene lookup returns CDR1 SGHVS and CDR2 FQNEAQ. The CDR3 consists of 12 residues. Trimming shortened V by 8 bases and J by 2 bases, and 8 bases separated the two germline ends. The CDR3, as DNA: TGTGCCAGCCATTCCCTCACAGATACGCAGTATTTT. This translates into CASHSLTDTQYF. Full variable domain (remainder filled in from reference TRBV7-8 and TRBJ2-3): GAGVSQSPRYKVAKRGQDVALRCDPISGHVSLFWYQQALGQGPEFLTYFQNEAQLDKSGLPSDRFFAERPEGSVSTLKIQRTQQEDSAVYLCASHSLTDTQYFGPGTRLTVL.

The J gene is TRBJ1-2, the V gene TRBV2; 12 nucleotides align to TRBD1. With V trimmed by 6 bases and J by 5 bases, 1 base remained unmatched. The CDR3 loop spans 13 amino acids. Germline V gives CDR1 SNHLY, CDR2 FYNNEI. CDR3 sequence: CASRGQGAYGYTF. For the CDR3, the DNA is TGTGCCAGCAGGGGACAGGGGGCATATGGCTACACCTTC. Full variable domain (remainder filled in from reference TRBV2 and TRBJ1-2): EPEVTQTPSHQVTQMGQEVILRCVPISNHLYFYWYRQILGQKVEFLVSFYNNEISEKSEIFDDQFSVERPDGSNFTLKIRSTKLEDSAMYFCASRGQGAYGYTFGSGTRLTVV.

This clone was counted between two and nine times. The V gene is TRBV19, the J gene TRBJ1-2; D ambiguous. There are 14 residues in the CDR3. With 4 bases removed from V and 3 bases from J, the gap between germline ends came to 12 bases. Germline CDR1 and CDR2: LNHDA and SQIVND (reference sequence). The CDR3 nucleotides are TGTGCCAGTAGTAGGGGAGGAAGGGACTATGGCTACACCTTC. Protein product: CASSRGGRDYGYTF. Full variable domain (outside the CDR3, taken from reference TRBV19 and TRBJ1-2): DGGITQSPKYLFRKEGQNVTLSCEQNLNHDAMYWYRQDPGQGLRLIYYSQIVNDFQKGDIAEGYSVSREKKESFPLTVTSAQKNPTAFYLCASSRGGRDYGYTFGSGTRLTVV.

The chain combines TRBV18 with TRBJ2-1, with TRBD2 identical over 8 bases. The germline V gene has CDR1 KGHSH and CDR2 LQKENI. The CDR3 loop spans 16 amino acids. With 3 bases clipped from V and 6 bases from J, the junction kept 10 bases outside the gene matches. The CDR3 bases are TGTGCCAGCTCACCTAATGCTGGGACTAGGCTCAATGAGCAGTTCTTC. Translating gives CASSPNAGTRLNEQFF.

This clone showed up just a few times. This chain connects TRBV9 to TRBJ2-7, with D perhaps matching TRBD2 (6 bases). The germline V gene encodes CDR1 SGDLS and CDR2 YYNGEE. This CDR3 has 14 residues. V was cut by 3 bases and J by 0 bases, with 10 bases left in between. As DNA, the CDR3 is TGTGCCAGCAGCGGGGGACTTATCTCCTACGAGCAGTACTTC. As protein: CASSGGLISYEQYF.

V usage is TRBV6-5 and J usage is TRBJ1-2, with D unresolved. The CDR3 is made up of 15 amino acids. Germline CDR1 is MNHEY and CDR2 is SVGAGI. V lost 1 base to trimming and J lost 7 bases, with 16 bases between them. CDR3 DNA sequence: TGTGCCAGCAGTTACTTGGGGAGGACCCCCAGTGGCTACACCTTC. It yields the protein CASSYLGRTPSGYTF.

V gene TRBV11-2 combines with J gene TRBJ2-4; D might be TRBD1 or TRBD2, each matching 5 bases. The CDR3 consists of 15 residues. Trimming took 1 base from V and 9 from J, leaving 16 bases between them. The germline V gene has CDR1 SGHAT and CDR2 FQNNGV. CDR3 region: CASSLAPSGRGIQYF. The CDR3 DNA sequence: TGTGCCAGCAGCTTAGCTCCCTCAGGGAGAGGCATTCAGTACTTC.

The chain employs TRBV5-4 and TRBJ2-7; D is possibly TRBD1 or TRBD2 (5 bases each). The germline V gene has CDR1 SGHNT and CDR2 YYREEE (reference sequence). CDR3 size: 14 residues. Trimming took off 6 bases at V and 0 bases at J, with 13 bases between the two ends. This CDR3 is CASTPGRFSYEQYF. The CDR3 DNA reads TGTGCCAGCACCCCGGGACGGTTCTCCTACGAGCAGTACTTC.

The chain links TRBV7-9 to TRBJ2-3; tentative D call: TRBD1 (5 bases). CDR1 SEHNR and CDR2 FQNEAQ come from the germline V gene (reference sequence). This CDR3 contains 16 residues. V gave up 3 bases and J gave up 6 bases, with 19 bases separating them. The chain's CDR3 is CASSLGQAVSEDTQYF. The CDR3 region has the DNA TGTGCCAGCAGCTTGGGGCAGGCCGTGTCGGAGGATACGCAGTATTTT. Supplemented by reference TRBV7-9 and TRBJ2-3, the full variable domain reads DTGVSQNPRHKITKRGQNVTFRCDPISEHNRLYWYRQTLGQGPEFLTYFQNEAQLEKSRLLSDRFSAERPKGSFSTLEIQRTEQGDSAMYLCASSLGQAVSEDTQYFGPGTRLTVL.

CDR3 loop: CSVEGGVKETQYF. CDR3 sequence (DNA): TGCAGCGTTGAGGGAGGGGTTAAAGAGACCCAGTACTTC. This chain joins TRBV29-1 and TRBJ2-5, with 7 bases identical to TRBD2. The CDR3 has 13 residues. CDR1 and CDR2 from the germline V gene are SQVTM and ANQGSEA. V gave up 3 bases and J gave up 3 bases; unmatched junction bases: 4.

This clone was observed a few times. The chain is built from TRBV11-2 and TRBJ2-1; TRBD2 aligns across 13 bases. The trim removed 1 base at V and 9 bases at J, leaving 6 bases unmatched. CDR1 is SGHAT and CDR2 is FQNNGV in the germline V gene. CDR3 length: 16 residues. CDR3 loop: CASSLVLTSGRAEQFF. In DNA, the CDR3 is TGTGCCAGCAGCTTAGTGTTAACTAGCGGGAGGGCTGAGCAGTTCTTC.

The chain is built from TRBV23-1 and TRBJ2-1; D might be TRBD1 (6 bases). TRBV23-1 is recorded as an ORF, its role being uncertain. The V and J ends lost 3 bases and 4 bases respectively, with 13 bases between them. The CDR3 runs to 15 residues. The CDR3 DNA follows: TGCGCCAGCAGTCACCAGCAGGGGCCGTACAATGAGCAGTTCTTC. Translation: CASSHQQGPYNEQFF.

This clone was recorded a few times. The CDR3 DNA reads TGTGCCAGCAGCCCTACTAGTTCCACCGGGGAGCTGTTTTTT. Its translation: CASSPTSSTGELFF. J is TRBJ2-2 and V is TRBV7-6; D is perhaps TRBD2 (5 bases). With 5 bases removed from V and 4 bases from J, the gap between germline ends came to 11 bases. The germline CDR1 and CDR2 sequences are SGHVS and FNYEAQ. The CDR3 loop spans 14 amino acids.

The rearrangement joins TRBV7-8 to TRBJ1-2; maybe TRBD1 (6 bases). CDR3 length: 14 amino acids. V dropped 6 bases and J dropped 2 bases, with 13 bases sitting between them. Looked up from germline, CDR1 is SGHVS and CDR2 is FQNEAQ. Written as DNA, the CDR3 is TGTGCCAGCAGAAAAAGAGGGGGGAACTATGGCTACACCTTC. This codes for CASRKRGGNYGYTF.

V is TRBV6-4 and J is TRBJ1-1; maybe TRBD1 (5 bases). The CDR3 has 14 residues. Germline loops: CDR1 MRHNA, CDR2 SNTAGT. With 0 bases removed from V and 11 bases from J, the gap between germline ends came to 16 bases. CDR3 coding DNA: TGTGCCAGCAGTGACTCGGGGGGACTCGCCGGGGCTTTCTTT. It yields the protein CASSDSGGLAGAFF.

The chain uses TRBV10-1 and TRBJ2-7; 10 bases are a match to TRBD2. CDR1 is WNHNN, CDR2 SYGVQD, per germline (reference sequence). The ends lost 5 bases at V and 4 bases at J; junction bases unmatched: 11. CDR3 length: 16 residues. CDR3 amino acids: CASSPSGRAFFYEQYF. The CDR3 region has the DNA TGCGCCAGCAGTCCCAGCGGGAGGGCCTTCTTTTACGAGCAGTACTTC.

The chain has TRBV29-1 and TRBJ2-2; 10 bases are a match to TRBD2. The junction had 5 bases not matched to a gene; V was cut back by 4 bases and J by 0 bases. Germline loops: CDR1 SQVTM, CDR2 ANQGSEA. The CDR3 is 16 residues long. The CDR3 loop reads CSVAGLAGANTGELFF. The CDR3 bases are TGCAGCGTTGCAGGGCTAGCGGGAGCGAACACCGGGGAGCTGTTTTTT.

CDR3 sequence reads: CASRRTGTSTTGELFF. The DNA for the CDR3 is TGTGCCAGCAGAAGGACCGGGACTTCCACAACCGGGGAGCTGTTTTTT. This chain links TRBV11-2 with TRBJ2-2; possibly TRBD2 for D (6 bases). V was shortened by 6 bases and J by 5 bases, with 19 bases between the two germline ends. CDR1 and CDR2 (germline): SGHAT, FQNNGV. The CDR3 sequence is 16 residues long.

The V call is TRBV6-5, the J call TRBJ1-1; no clear D. This CDR3 has 14 amino acids. Between the trimmed V and J ends, which lost 5 bases and 1 base, there was a span of 11 bases. CDR1 and CDR2 from the germline V gene are MNHEY and SVGAGI. CDR3 nucleotides: TGTGCCAGCAGTCTCGGGAGCCCGAACACTGAAGCTTTCTTT. Translating gives CASSLGSPNTEAFF.

The chain carries TRBV9 and TRBJ2-7, with D perhaps being TRBD1 or TRBD2 (5 bases each). Germline-derived CDR1 and CDR2 are SGDLS and YYNGEE. The CDR3 length is 16 residues. The V and J ends lost 3 bases and 0 bases respectively, with 16 bases between them. The CDR3 nucleotides read TGTGCCAGCAGCGGGGGGAGAGTGGGTAACTCCTACGAGCAGTACTTC. Translation: CASSGGRVGNSYEQYF.

V usage is TRBV25-1 and J usage is TRBJ1-1; 9 bases agree with TRBD1. Germline V CDR1 and CDR2: MGHDK, SYGVNS. V was pared by 6 bases and J by 12 bases, with 5 bases of the junction left unmatched. CDR3 length equals 11 residues. The CDR3 DNA sequence: TGTGCCAGCAGCGGGGACAGGGCGACTTTCTTT. It codes for CASSGDRATFF. Full variable domain (remainder filled in from reference TRBV25-1 and TRBJ1-1): EADIYQTPRYLVIGTGKKITLECSQTMGHDKMYWYQQDPGMELHLIHYSYGVNSTEKGDLSSESTVSRIRTEHFPLTLESARPSHTSQYLCASSGDRATFFGQGTRLTVV.

The CDR3 nucleotides read TGTGCCAGCAGCCATGGGGGGAACACCGGGGAGCTGTTTTTT. This gives the protein CASSHGGNTGELFF. This chain links TRBV7-2 with TRBJ2-2; D might be TRBD1 or TRBD2, each matching 5 bases. CDR1 SGHTA and CDR2 FQGNSA come from the germline V gene. The length of the CDR3 is 14 residues. The ends were cut back, 5 bases at V and 1 base at J, with 8 bases in the middle.

This chain uses TRBV2 with TRBJ2-5; 8 bases are a match to TRBD1. V shed 6 bases, J shed 7 bases, and the junction held 7 bases outside the gene matches. Per the germline V gene, CDR1 is SNHLY and CDR2 is FYNNEI. CDR3 size: 13 residues. The DNA of the CDR3 is TGTGCCAGCAGACCGGACAGGGAGGCGACCCAGTACTTC. It codes for CASRPDREATQYF. Drawing the rest from reference TRBV2 and TRBJ2-5, the complete variable domain is EPEVTQTPSHQVTQMGQEVILRCVPISNHLYFYWYRQILGQKVEFLVSFYNNEISEKSEIFDDQFSVERPDGSNFTLKIRSTKLEDSAMYFCASRPDREATQYFGPGTRLLVL.

V and J are TRBV14 and TRBJ1-2; D perhaps matches TRBD1 (5 bases). Germline values: CDR1 SGHDN, CDR2 FVKESK. V lost 1 base and J lost 8, with 8 bases in between. This CDR3 has 12 amino acids. As DNA, the CDR3 is TGTGCCAGCAGCCAAGGCGGGGCCGGCTACACCTTC. This sequence encodes CASSQGGAGYTF.

The genes are TRBV25-1 and TRBJ2-7; D is perhaps TRBD1 (6 bases). The CDR3 length is 13 residues. The germline CDR1 and CDR2 sequences are MGHDK and SYGVNS. V was trimmed by 6 bases and J by 6 bases, leaving 15 bases between them. Here the CDR3 DNA reads TGTGCCAGCAGGGGGGCCGTCCCAGGCGAGCAGTACTTC. Translated: CASRGAVPGEQYF.

The V and J genes are TRBV15 and TRBJ2-1; 11 bases are a match to TRBD2. Germline lookup yields CDR1 LNHNV and CDR2 YYDKDF (reference sequence). CDR3 length equals 15 residues. J gave up 8 bases and V 2 bases, and 5 bases lay outside the gene matches. DNA of the CDR3: TGTGCCACCAGCAGAACTAGCGGGAGAGGCGATGAGCAGTTCTTC. The encoded protein is CATSRTSGRGDEQFF.